This T cell receptor (beta chain) was sequenced in a study of T-cell reconstitution after alpha-beta-depleted transplantation in children. The TCRbeta library incorporated unique molecular identifiers. Via MiXCR, TCRdb re-called the PCR reads, giving one row per CDR3 protein. The sample has roughly 120,000 distinct CDR3 sequences; 10% are singletons. This clonotype was seen a handful of times. Its antigen is currently unknown. Germline lookup yields CDR1 SGHNT and CDR2 YENEEA. V was cut by 3 bases and J by 6 bases, with 8 bases left in between. The length of the CDR3 is 13 residues. Study-level results: A year had passed since transplant, and T-cell counts and diversity by then came mostly from newly produced T cells. For some patients, TCRbeta diversity was high at day 60 because of recipient T cells and thymic progenitors that survived.

This specimen consisted of PBMCs, obtained before TCRalphabeta/CD19-depleted stem cell transplant. This rearrangement joins TRBV11-3 to TRBJ2-2; no clear D gene. This receptor was taken from a boy aged 2-9 years with acute lymphoblastic leukemia, due to receive a stem cell transplant. The CDR3 coding sequence is TGTGCCAGCAGCTTGTTAAGGTCCGGGGAGCTGTTTTTT. It translates to CASSLLRSGELFF.